This TCR gamma chain was identified during a study of Vδ1+ human thymocytes. Findings and limits, study-wide: In the thymus, TRG and TRD repertoires looked highly polyclonal with Gaussian CDR3 lengths. Unlike peripheral blood Vdelta1+ controls, thymic delta-chain sequences included approximately 20% Vdelta2 and few Vdelta3. Many TRG clonotypes were shared between donors; TRD repertoires were essentially private.

Germline V gene lookup returns CDR1 EGSNGY and CDR2 YDSYNSKV. J was trimmed by 2 bases and V by 0 bases; bases with no gene match: 7. The CDR3 is made up of 15 amino acids. Sequences come from RNA converted to cDNA by reverse transcription. Pooled V-gene forward primers with one constant-region reverse primer generated the CDR3 amplicons by multiplex PCR. TCRdb reapplied CATT to the multiplex PCR reads. The sample has 9,500 to 13,000 gamma-chain clones; around 45% are singletons. A note on this clone: Its antigen is unknown.

What was sequenced was Vdelta1+ gamma-delta thymocytes from the thymus. Stated subset: FACS-sorted CD3+ TCRalphabeta- TCRVdelta1+ TCRVdelta2- thymocytes. The rearrangement uses TRGV2 and TRGJ1 or TRGJ2. TCRdb gives no J gene; it was assigned here by matching the DNA to germline. This sequence was found in a boy in the first two years of life who had congenital heart surgery. The CDR3 coding sequence is TGTGCCACCTGGGACGGGCCTGACTATTATTATAAGAAACTCTTT. It yields the protein CATWDGPDYYYKKLF.